Listed below are T cell receptor beta chains from one sample, sequenced in a study of PD-1 blockade in classical Hodgkin lymphoma. TCRdb's copy holds only in-frame clones and misses some; the assay was immunoSEQ multiplex PCR. The data contain some 70,000 clones, over 90% of them singletons. Sequenced sample: peripheral blood mononuclear cells (PBMCs). These receptors all stem from a human donor with classical Hodgkin lymphoma. CDR3s include the opening cysteine and the closing phenylalanine or tryptophan. Each record gives: V gene, D gene, J gene, clone size, CDR3 DNA, CDR3 protein. The D gene is left open where the match is weak. Not every row has a clone size; where given, it reads once, few, many or a size class.

v_call: TRBV6-6; d_call: TRBD1; j_call: TRBJ1-4; clone_size: -; cdr3_nt: TGTGCCAGCAGTCCCTTGGACAGGGGAGATGAAAAACTGTTTTTT; cdr3_aa: CASSPLDRGDEKLFF
v_call: TRBV7-9; d_call: -; j_call: TRBJ1-2; clone_size: once; cdr3_nt: TGTGCCAGCAGCCCCACCGTAGAGTGGAACTATGGCTACACCTTC; cdr3_aa: CASSPTVEWNYGYTF
v_call: TRBV7-2; d_call: -; j_call: TRBJ1-5; clone_size: once; cdr3_nt: TGTGCCAGCAGCTTAGACAGCACGGGACAGCCCCAGCATTTT; cdr3_aa: CASSLDSTGQPQHF
v_call: TRBV27; d_call: TRBD2; j_call: TRBJ2-3; clone_size: -; cdr3_nt: TGTGCCAGCAGTTCCTTCCCTAGCGGGAGGCCAGATACGCAGTATTTT; cdr3_aa: CASSSFPSGRPDTQYF
v_call: TRBV27; d_call: -; j_call: TRBJ1-2; clone_size: -; cdr3_nt: TGTGCCAGCAGACGAACGGGGTACTATGGCTACACCTTC; cdr3_aa: CASRRTGYYGYTF
v_call: TRBV19; d_call: TRBD1; j_call: TRBJ1-4; clone_size: -; cdr3_nt: TGTGCCAGTAGTCTAGGACAGGGGAATGAAAAACTGTTTTTT; cdr3_aa: CASSLGQGNEKLFF
v_call: TRBV7-9; d_call: TRBD1; j_call: TRBJ2-7; clone_size: -; cdr3_nt: TGTGCCAGCAGCGAACAACAGGGGGCTGGGCGCTACTTC; cdr3_aa: CASSEQQGAGRYF
v_call: TRBV27; d_call: -; j_call: TRBJ1-2; clone_size: -; cdr3_nt: TGTGCCAGCAGTACCATCAACGGGTCTTCTTATGGCTACACCTTC; cdr3_aa: CASSTINGSSYGYTF
v_call: TRBV5-1; d_call: TRBD1; j_call: TRBJ1-1; clone_size: once; cdr3_nt: TGCGCCAGCAGCTTGCGGCAGGGGGTTATGAACACTGAAGCTTTCTTT; cdr3_aa: CASSLRQGVMNTEAFF
v_call: TRBV6-6; d_call: TRBD2; j_call: TRBJ2-7; clone_size: -; cdr3_nt: TGTGCCAGCAAACTGGGGGGGGAGGTCCACGAGCAGTACTTC; cdr3_aa: CASKLGGEVHEQYF
v_call: TRBV28; d_call: -; j_call: TRBJ1-2; clone_size: -; cdr3_nt: TGTGCCAGCAGTTTGTCGGGGGCTGAGGGTGGCTACACCTTC; cdr3_aa: CASSLSGAEGGYTF
v_call: TRBV30; d_call: -; j_call: TRBJ2-1; clone_size: -; cdr3_nt: TGTGCCCTGATTGACAGGGCGGGGGGTGAGCAGTTCTTC; cdr3_aa: CALIDRAGGEQFF
v_call: TRBV5-4; d_call: TRBD2; j_call: TRBJ2-5; clone_size: once; cdr3_nt: TGTGCCAGCAGCCCAGGAGTAGCGGGAGGGATTGAGACCCAGTACTTC; cdr3_aa: CASSPGVAGGIETQYF
v_call: TRBV27; d_call: -; j_call: TRBJ2-7; clone_size: once; cdr3_nt: TGTGCCAGCAGTTTCGGGGTTGCCTACGAGCAGTACTTC; cdr3_aa: CASSFGVAYEQYF
v_call: TRBV9; d_call: -; j_call: TRBJ1-6; clone_size: -; cdr3_nt: TGTGCCAGCAGCGATAGGGGGGATGGGTATTCACCCCTCCACTTT; cdr3_aa: CASSDRGDGYSPLHF
v_call: TRBV29-1; d_call: -; j_call: TRBJ1-1; clone_size: -; cdr3_nt: TGCAGCGCCTGGACGGCCCGGGGCACTGAAGCTTTCTTT; cdr3_aa: CSAWTARGTEAFF
v_call: TRBV5-5; d_call: -; j_call: TRBJ2-6; clone_size: -; cdr3_nt: TGTGCCAGCAGCTTGGTCGGGAGCTCTGGGGCCAACGTCCTGACTTTC; cdr3_aa: CASSLVGSSGANVLTF
v_call: TRBV6-5; d_call: TRBD1; j_call: TRBJ1-2; clone_size: -; cdr3_nt: TGTGCCAGCAGTCCAGGGGGTGATACTTATGGCTACACCTTC; cdr3_aa: CASSPGGDTYGYTF
v_call: TRBV7-9; d_call: -; j_call: TRBJ2-7; clone_size: -; cdr3_nt: TGTGCCAGCAGCTTTAAGCCCTACGAGCAGTACTTC; cdr3_aa: CASSFKPYEQYF
v_call: TRBV7-8; d_call: -; j_call: TRBJ1-2; clone_size: -; cdr3_nt: TGTACCAGCAGCTTAGTGTCTACCGGAGGGGGAGATGGCTACACCTTC; cdr3_aa: CTSSLVSTGGGDGYTF
v_call: TRBV11-2; d_call: TRBD1; j_call: TRBJ2-1; clone_size: -; cdr3_nt: TGTGCCAGCAACTCGGGGACAGGGTGGTACAATGAGCAGTTCTTC; cdr3_aa: CASNSGTGWYNEQFF
v_call: TRBV7-2; d_call: TRBD1; j_call: TRBJ2-2; clone_size: -; cdr3_nt: TGTGCCAGCAGGACGGACAGGGGGCGGACGGCGGGGGAGCTGTTTTTT; cdr3_aa: CASRTDRGRTAGELFF
v_call: TRBV9; d_call: TRBD1; j_call: TRBJ2-5; clone_size: -; cdr3_nt: TGTGCCAGCAGCGCCGGGACAGGGGGTCAAGAGACCCAGTACTTC; cdr3_aa: CASSAGTGGQETQYF
v_call: TRBV28; d_call: -; j_call: TRBJ2-2; clone_size: -; cdr3_nt: TGTGCCAGCAGTTTAGGCTACGGACCCGGTGACGCCGGGGAGCTGTTTTTT; cdr3_aa: CASSLGYGPGDAGELFF
v_call: TRBV27; d_call: TRBD1; j_call: TRBJ1-5; clone_size: -; cdr3_nt: TGTGCCAGCAGTCCGACAGGGCCGTATCAGCCCCAGCATTTT; cdr3_aa: CASSPTGPYQPQHF
v_call: TRBV18; d_call: -; j_call: TRBJ1-6; clone_size: -; cdr3_nt: TGTGCCAGCTCACCCGACGGCGGGGGGTCACCCCTCCACTTT; cdr3_aa: CASSPDGGGSPLHF
v_call: TRBV19; d_call: -; j_call: TRBJ2-1; clone_size: -; cdr3_nt: TGTGCCAGTAGTGAGCGGGTGGAGCAGTTCTTC; cdr3_aa: CASSERVEQFF
v_call: TRBV6-1; d_call: -; j_call: TRBJ2-3; clone_size: -; cdr3_nt: TGTGCCAGCGGGGGAGATACGCAGTATTTT; cdr3_aa: CASGGDTQYF
v_call: TRBV19; d_call: -; j_call: TRBJ1-5; clone_size: -; cdr3_nt: TGTGCCAGCCCAGGGGCTCAGCCCCAGCATTTT; cdr3_aa: CASPGAQPQHF
v_call: TRBV4-3; d_call: -; j_call: TRBJ2-6; clone_size: -; cdr3_nt: TGCGCCAGCAGCCAAGATTCCTCTATCTCTGGGGCCAACGTCCTGACTTTC; cdr3_aa: CASSQDSSISGANVLTF
v_call: TRBV7-2; d_call: -; j_call: TRBJ1-3; clone_size: -; cdr3_nt: TGTGCCAGCAGCTTAGCCCCGGGGGACTCTGGAAACACCATATATTTT; cdr3_aa: CASSLAPGDSGNTIYF
v_call: TRBV9; d_call: -; j_call: TRBJ1-2; clone_size: once; cdr3_nt: TGTGCCAGCACCCCCCGCACGGGAGCTAACTATGGCTACACCTTC; cdr3_aa: CASTPRTGANYGYTF
v_call: TRBV7-2; d_call: -; j_call: TRBJ1-2; clone_size: few; cdr3_nt: TGTGCCAGCAGCTCAAGGATCCCTGACACCTTC; cdr3_aa: CASSSRIPDTF
v_call: TRBV27; d_call: -; j_call: TRBJ1-2; clone_size: -; cdr3_nt: TGTGCCAGCAGACCCAACTTAGGACCCTATGCCTACACCTTC; cdr3_aa: CASRPNLGPYAYTF
v_call: TRBV27; d_call: TRBD1; j_call: TRBJ1-4; clone_size: -; cdr3_nt: TGTGCCAGCAGCCCTAGATCGACAGGGTCCACTTTGAAACTGTTTTTT; cdr3_aa: CASSPRSTGSTLKLFF
v_call: TRBV28; d_call: TRBD1; j_call: TRBJ1-1; clone_size: -; cdr3_nt: TGTGCCAGCAGTTCCAGAAGGGACAGGGGGCCCCTCGCCGACACTGAAGCTTTCTTT; cdr3_aa: CASSSRRDRGPLADTEAFF
v_call: TRBV5-1; d_call: -; j_call: TRBJ2-1; clone_size: once; cdr3_nt: TGCGCCAGCAGCCTCGGACAGCACAATGAGCAGTTCTTC; cdr3_aa: CASSLGQHNEQFF
v_call: TRBV5-1; d_call: -; j_call: TRBJ1-3; clone_size: -; cdr3_nt: TGCGCCAGCAGCCCGGCCCCCGACTCTGGAAACACCATATATTTT; cdr3_aa: CASSPAPDSGNTIYF
v_call: TRBV11-3; d_call: -; j_call: TRBJ2-7; clone_size: -; cdr3_nt: TGTGCCAGCAGCTTAGATTCCGGCAACGAGCAGTACTTC; cdr3_aa: CASSLDSGNEQYF
v_call: TRBV5-1; d_call: -; j_call: TRBJ1-1; clone_size: medium-sized; cdr3_nt: TGCGCCAGCAGCTTGGCTGGGGGGAGCACTGAAGCTTTCTTT; cdr3_aa: CASSLAGGSTEAFF
v_call: TRBV5-1; d_call: -; j_call: TRBJ1-2; clone_size: -; cdr3_nt: TGCGCCAGCAGCTTGGCCGACGGGAGGGCCAATTCTAACTATGGCTACACCTTC; cdr3_aa: CASSLADGRANSNYGYTF
v_call: TRBV12-5; d_call: -; j_call: TRBJ1-2; clone_size: once; cdr3_nt: TGTGCTAGTGGTTTGATGGGACCCGCGAATGGCTACACCTTC; cdr3_aa: CASGLMGPANGYTF
v_call: TRBV9; d_call: -; j_call: TRBJ1-3; clone_size: -; cdr3_nt: TGTGCCAGCAGCGTGGGACCGGGCGGAAACACCATATATTTT; cdr3_aa: CASSVGPGGNTIYF
v_call: TRBV7-9; d_call: -; j_call: TRBJ1-1; clone_size: -; cdr3_nt: TGTGCCAGCAGCCGTCCAACGGAGTGGGGGGGGCGCGGCACTGAAGCTTTCTTT; cdr3_aa: CASSRPTEWGGRGTEAFF
v_call: TRBV5-4; d_call: TRBD1; j_call: TRBJ1-3; clone_size: -; cdr3_nt: TGTGCCAGCAGCGCGGACAGGGGGTTGTCTGGAAACACCATATATTTT; cdr3_aa: CASSADRGLSGNTIYF
v_call: TRBV7-2; d_call: -; j_call: TRBJ1-2; clone_size: -; cdr3_nt: TGTGCCAGCAGCTTGATCGAGGGTCTGTGGGGCTACACCTTC; cdr3_aa: CASSLIEGLWGYTF
v_call: TRBV29-1; d_call: -; j_call: TRBJ2-7; clone_size: -; cdr3_nt: TGCAGCACCGGGGCGGTCGGCGGACGGGAGCAGTACTTC; cdr3_aa: CSTGAVGGREQYF
v_call: TRBV4-2; d_call: TRBD2; j_call: TRBJ2-2; clone_size: -; cdr3_nt: TGTGCCAGCAGCCAAGAGAGCGGGGGGGGATCCGGGGAGCTGTTTTTT; cdr3_aa: CASSQESGGGSGELFF
v_call: TRBV30; d_call: -; j_call: TRBJ1-5; clone_size: -; cdr3_nt: TGTGCCTGGAGTGTGGGGGCAGGGCCCCTTTTGGGGCAGCCCCAGCATTTT; cdr3_aa: CAWSVGAGPLLGQPQHF
v_call: TRBV27; d_call: -; j_call: TRBJ1-2; clone_size: once; cdr3_nt: TGTGCCAGCAGTTTAAACCTTGGGGATGGCTACACCTTC; cdr3_aa: CASSLNLGDGYTF
v_call: TRBV2; d_call: TRBD1; j_call: TRBJ1-4; clone_size: -; cdr3_nt: TGTGCCAGCATACAGGGGGGAACTAATGAAAAACTGTTTTTT; cdr3_aa: CASIQGGTNEKLFF
v_call: TRBV7-2; d_call: TRBD2; j_call: TRBJ2-7; clone_size: -; cdr3_nt: TGTGCCAGCGGAGAACTTCTAGCGGGAGTTGACGAGCAGTACTTC; cdr3_aa: CASGELLAGVDEQYF
v_call: TRBV11-2; d_call: -; j_call: TRBJ1-5; clone_size: -; cdr3_nt: TGTGCCAGCAGCCCCGACACCACCGCCCAGCATTTT; cdr3_aa: CASSPDTTAQHF
v_call: TRBV7-9; d_call: -; j_call: TRBJ1-1; clone_size: -; cdr3_nt: TGTGCCAGCAGCCTACAGGGTGGGAGCACTGAAGCTTTCTTT; cdr3_aa: CASSLQGGSTEAFF
v_call: TRBV6-5; d_call: -; j_call: TRBJ1-1; clone_size: -; cdr3_nt: TGTGCCAGTTGGGAAACCTTGAACACTGAAGCTTTCTTT; cdr3_aa: CASWETLNTEAFF
v_call: TRBV6-6; d_call: TRBD2; j_call: TRBJ2-1; clone_size: -; cdr3_nt: TGTGCCAGCTTCTACTCCGGGACTATGATGACGTATGAGCAGTTCTTC; cdr3_aa: CASFYSGTMMTYEQFF